The 24 T cell receptor beta chains below were found in one sample sequenced in a study of blood T cell repertoires in COVID-19. Sequencing was performed with immunoSEQ multiplex PCR; in TCRdb, only in-frame clones are kept and a portion is missing. The sample includes approximately 350,000 clones, roughly 80% of them seen just once. What was sequenced was PBMCs or T cells enriched from blood (not recorded which). The origin of the receptors is a woman in her 50s who had recovered from COVID-19.

In this sample, this clone turned up a few times. V usage is TRBV9 and J usage is TRBJ1-1; D might be TRBD1 (5 bases). In germline, CDR1 is SGDLS, CDR2 YYNGEE. The germline V and J ends were trimmed by 4 bases and 3 bases, with 16 bases remaining between them. This CDR3 is built from 15 residues. The CDR3 here is CASSTSVTGDTEAFF. In nucleotides, the CDR3 is TGTGCCAGCAGCACTAGCGTTACGGGGGACACTGAAGCTTTCTTT.

The CDR3, as DNA: TGTGCCAGTAGTATAGCTATGGATGAGCAGTTCTTC. Amino acid sequence: CASSIAMDEQFF. This chain joins TRBV19 and TRBJ2-1; D unclear. Germline CDR1 and CDR2: LNHDA and SQIVND (reference sequence). V gave up 1 base and J gave up 8 bases, with 6 bases separating them. The CDR3 consists of 12 residues. The complete variable domain, with remaining parts taken from reference TRBV19 and TRBJ2-1, reads DGGITQSPKYLFRKEGQNVTLSCEQNLNHDAMYWYRQDPGQGLRLIYYSQIVNDFQKGDIAEGYSVSREKKESFPLTVTSAQKNPTAFYLCASSIAMDEQFFGPGTRLTVL.

The V and J genes are TRBV4-2 and TRBJ2-2; 7 nucleotides match TRBD2. Germline-derived CDR1 and CDR2 are LGHNA and YNFKEQ. With V trimmed by 1 base and J by 10 bases, 12 bases remained unmatched. This CDR3 is 16 amino acids long. The CDR3: CASSQAGGGEGKELFF. As DNA, the CDR3 is TGTGCCAGCAGCCAAGCCGGGGGAGGGGAGGGTAAGGAGCTGTTTTTT.

V is TRBV6-5 and J is TRBJ1-4; 8 nucleotides line up with TRBD1. In germline, CDR1 is MNHEY, CDR2 SVGAGI. V was pared by 2 bases and J by 10 bases, with 6 bases of the junction left unmatched. The CDR3 loop spans 14 amino acids. The CDR3: CASSYRQGKVKLFF. DNA for the CDR3: TGTGCCAGCAGTTACCGACAGGGGAAGGTAAAACTGTTTTTT.

The CDR3 region is CASSFGSGGAHEQYF. Here the CDR3 DNA reads TGCGCCAGCAGCTTCGGTAGCGGGGGGGCCCACGAGCAGTACTTC. The chain is built from TRBV5-1 and TRBJ2-7; TRBD2 agrees at 11 bases. The CDR3 is 15 residues long. Trimming at V came to 2 bases and at J to 5 bases, leaving 6 bases not matched to a gene. Per germline, CDR1 SGHRS and CDR2 YFSETQ. The full variable domain, with the rest looked up from reference TRBV5-1 and TRBJ2-7, is KAGVTQTPRYLIKTRGQQVTLSCSPISGHRSVSWYQQTPGQGLQFLFEYFSETQRNKGNFPGRFSGRQFSNSRSEMNVSTLELGDSALYLCASSFGSGGAHEQYFGPGTRLTVT.

The V gene is TRBV4-3, the J gene TRBJ2-2; 14 bases align to TRBD2. This CDR3 comprises 21 residues. J gave up 5 bases and V 2 bases, and 16 bases lay outside the gene matches. CDR1 and CDR2 from the germline V gene are LGHNA and YSLEER. The CDR3 here is CASSQFSSVGTSGGRTGELFF. The CDR3, as DNA: TGCGCCAGCAGCCAATTTTCTTCTGTAGGGACTAGCGGGGGTAGAACCGGGGAGCTGTTTTTT.

This rearrangement joins TRBV30 to TRBJ1-2, with a possible D match to TRBD1 (5 bases). The CDR3 contains 11 residues. Trimming shortened V by 5 bases and J by 3 bases, and 7 bases separated the two germline ends. CDR1 is GTSNPN, CDR2 SVGIG, per germline (reference sequence). CDR3 amino acids: CAWDSYYGYTF. CDR3 DNA sequence: TGTGCCTGGGACAGTTACTATGGCTACACCTTC. The variable domain in full, completed from reference TRBV30 and TRBJ1-2, reads SQTIHQWPATLVQPVGSPLSLECTVEGTSNPNLYWYRQAAGRGLQLLFYSVGIGQISSEVPQNLSASRPQDRQFILSSKKLLLSDSGFYLCAWDSYYGYTFGSGTRLTVV.

The V call is TRBV5-6, the J call TRBJ1-2, with D maybe TRBD1 (5 bases). The CDR3 runs to 14 residues. CDR1 and CDR2 (germline): SGHDT, YYEEEE. The germline V and J ends were trimmed by 2 bases and 7 bases, with 15 bases remaining between them. The CDR3: CASSFIPGGAGYTF. The CDR3 DNA reads TGTGCCAGCAGCTTTATCCCCGGAGGGGCTGGCTACACCTTC. The whole variable domain, filled in from reference TRBV5-6 and TRBJ1-2, reads DAGVTQSPTHLIKTRGQQVTLRCSPKSGHDTVSWYQQALGQGPQFIFQYYEEEERQRGNFPDRFSGHQFPNYSSELNVNALLLGDSALYLCASSFIPGGAGYTFGSGTRLTVV.

The gene calls are TRBV9 and TRBJ1-1; maybe TRBD1 (5 bases). Trimming cost V 0 bases and J 5 bases, with 14 bases left between them. CDR3 size: 15 residues. CDR1 and CDR2 (germline): SGDLS, YYNGEE. The CDR3 here is CASSVDGGGGTEAFF. CDR3 DNA sequence: TGTGCCAGCAGCGTAGATGGGGGAGGAGGAACTGAAGCTTTCTTT. The full variable domain, its missing parts supplied by reference TRBV9 and TRBJ1-1, is DSGVTQTPKHLITATGQRVTLRCSPRSGDLSVYWYQQSLDQGLQFLIQYYNGEERAKGNILERFSAQQFPDLHSELNLSSLELGDSALYFCASSVDGGGGTEAFFGQGTRLTVV.

The rearrangement links TRBV15 to TRBJ2-7; the D gene is possibly TRBD2 (7 bases). The CDR3 length is 15 residues. From germline, CDR1 is LNHNV and CDR2 YYDKDF (reference sequence). Trimming pared 0 bases from V and 5 bases from J, leaving 14 bases between. The CDR3 DNA sequence: TGTGCCACCAGCAGAGACACAAGGGGGGGGAACGAGCAGTACTTC. Residues: CATSRDTRGGNEQYF.

This chain joins TRBV4-1 and TRBJ1-1; the D is unclear. V dropped 3 bases and J dropped 1 base, with 9 bases sitting between them. Germline CDR1 reads MGHRA; CDR2 reads YSYEKL. The CDR3 is 14 residues long. For the CDR3, the DNA is TGCGCCAGCAGCCACGTTCGGGGGAACACTGAAGCTTTCTTT. Its protein product is CASSHVRGNTEAFF.

This sequence joins TRBV3-1 (or the pseudogene TRBV3-2) and TRBJ1-5, with D possibly TRBD1 on 5 matching bases. CDR3 length: 12 amino acids. Germline-derived CDR1 and CDR2 are LGHDT and YNNKEL (reference sequence). V lost 5 bases to trimming and J lost 6 bases, with 8 bases between them. DNA of the CDR3: TGTGCCAGCAGCAACACAGGTCAGCCCCAGCATTTT. Translation: CASSNTGQPQHF.

Worth noting for this clone: The junction shows a germline mismatch at one end, possibly a read error. The chain couples TRBV7-9 to TRBJ1-2, with no clear D. Per the germline V gene, CDR1 is SEHNR and CDR2 is FQNEAQ (reference sequence). The CDR3 spans 13 residues. Here the CDR3 reads CTSSPGSARGYTF. The DNA for the CDR3 is TGTACCAGCAGCCCGGGGTCAGCGCGTGGCTACACCTTC.

The chain uses TRBV7-6 and TRBJ2-1; TRBD2 matches 9 bases. V trimming: 2 bases; J trimming: 7 bases; junction bases outside the gene matches: 9. This CDR3 comprises 16 residues. Germline values: CDR1 SGHVS, CDR2 FNYEAQ. The CDR3 bases are TGTGCCAGCAGCTTACTAACTAGCGGGCATGGGAATGAGCAGTTCTTC. The encoded protein is CASSLLTSGHGNEQFF.

V usage is TRBV6-5 and J usage is TRBJ1-2; D gene uncertain. Trimming cost V 10 bases and J 4 bases, with 22 bases left between them. This CDR3 has 15 amino acids. Germline values: CDR1 MNHEY, CDR2 SVGAGI. The chain's CDR3 is CATQDWDLEGYGYTF. The CDR3 nucleotides are TGTGCCACCCAAGATTGGGATCTAGAGGGCTATGGCTACACCTTC.

The chain is built from TRBV20-1 and TRBJ1-1; tentative D call: TRBD1 (5 bases). This CDR3 has 11 amino acids. V lost 4 bases and J lost 8, with 11 bases in between. In germline, CDR1 is DFQATT, CDR2 SNEGSKA (reference sequence). Here the CDR3 reads CSAIPGDEAFF. The CDR3 DNA follows: TGCAGTGCTATCCCGGGGGACGAAGCTTTCTTT.

The chain uses TRBV13 and TRBJ1-2, with TRBD1 identical over 11 bases. CDR3 size: 16 residues. V lost 7 bases and J lost 4; bases outside the gene matches: 11. The V gene's germline CDR1 is PRHDT and CDR2 FYEKMQ (reference sequence). The CDR3 here is CASTRDRGTARYGYTF. In DNA, the CDR3 is TGTGCCAGCACCAGGGACAGGGGGACCGCTCGCTATGGCTACACCTTC.

The chain links TRBV29-1 to TRBJ1-1, with TRBD1 as a possible D gene (6 bases). Trimming removed 7 bases at V and 1 base at J, with 13 bases between. From germline, CDR1 is SQVTM and CDR2 ANQGSEA. The CDR3 totals 13 residues. The CDR3 nucleotides are TGCAGCGGGGAAAAGACAGGGAACACTGAAGCTTTCTTT. Its translation is CSGEKTGNTEAFF.

The chain uses TRBV19 and TRBJ1-5, with 8 positions matching TRBD1. V shed 9 bases, J shed 4 bases, and the junction held 5 bases outside the gene matches. The CDR3 extends over 13 amino acids. Germline V CDR1 and CDR2: LNHDA, SQIVND (reference sequence). This CDR3 reads CASQTGGNQPQHF. The CDR3 nucleotides are TGTGCCAGCCAAACAGGGGGAAATCAGCCCCAGCATTTT.

The chain couples TRBV3-1 (or the pseudogene TRBV3-2) to TRBJ1-6; D possibly corresponds to TRBD1 (5 bases). Germline V gene data show CDR1 as LGHDT and CDR2 as YNNKEL (reference sequence). V was cut by 2 bases and J by 10 bases, with 9 bases left in between. The CDR3 sequence is 13 residues long. DNA for the CDR3: TGTGCCAGCAGCCAACAGGGTGGGTCACCCCTCCACTTT. It yields the protein CASSQQGGSPLHF.

The J gene is TRBJ2-2, the V gene TRBV15; TRBD1 matches 9 bases. This CDR3 contains 17 residues. Germline CDR1 reads LNHNV; CDR2 reads YYDKDF (reference sequence). Trimming at V came to 0 bases and at J to 5 bases, leaving 7 bases not matched to a gene. This CDR3 is CATSRDLIDRGTGELFF. The CDR3 DNA follows: TGTGCCACCAGCAGAGATTTAATAGACAGGGGGACCGGGGAGCTGTTTTTT.

The gene calls are TRBV7-9 and TRBJ2-4; no clear D gene. This CDR3 has 16 residues. V was pared by 2 bases and J by 0 bases, with 11 bases between. The germline CDR1 and CDR2 sequences are SEHNR and FQNEAQ (reference sequence). The CDR3 sequence: CASSLTAVLAKNIQYF. The CDR3 DNA reads as TGTGCCAGCAGCTTAACGGCGGTTCTAGCCAAAAACATTCAGTACTTC.

The V call is TRBV6-2 or TRBV6-3, the J call TRBJ1-2; 10 nucleotides align to TRBD1. CDR1 and CDR2 (germline): MNHEY, SVGEGT. Losses at the gene ends were 0 bases for V and 4 bases for J; bases not matched to a gene: 5. The length of the CDR3 is 16 residues. The CDR3 DNA follows: TGTGCCAGCAGTTACTCGACAGGGGGCATTGGCTATGGCTACACCTTC. It codes for CASSYSTGGIGYGYTF.

Here the CDR3 DNA reads TGTGCCAGCAGCACCGGGACAGGCTATGGCTACACCTTC. Protein: CASSTGTGYGYTF. This chain uses TRBV7-2 with TRBJ1-2; 8 positions agree with TRBD1. CDR3 length: 13 amino acids. The germline V gene encodes CDR1 SGHTA and CDR2 FQGNSA. With 5 bases clipped from V and 4 bases from J, the junction kept 3 bases outside the gene matches.